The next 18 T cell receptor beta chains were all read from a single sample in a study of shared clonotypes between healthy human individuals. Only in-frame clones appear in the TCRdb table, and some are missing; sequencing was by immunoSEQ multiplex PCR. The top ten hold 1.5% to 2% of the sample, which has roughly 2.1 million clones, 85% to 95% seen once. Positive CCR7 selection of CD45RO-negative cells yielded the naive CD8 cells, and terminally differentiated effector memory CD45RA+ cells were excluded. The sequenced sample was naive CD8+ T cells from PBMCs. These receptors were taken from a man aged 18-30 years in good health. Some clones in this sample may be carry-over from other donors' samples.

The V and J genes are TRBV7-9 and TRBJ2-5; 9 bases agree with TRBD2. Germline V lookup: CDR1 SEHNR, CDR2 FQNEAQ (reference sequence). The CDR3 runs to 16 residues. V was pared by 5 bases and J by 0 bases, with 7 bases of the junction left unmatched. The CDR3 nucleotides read TGTGCCAGCAGCGTGGGGACTAGCAGGGACCAAGAGACCCAGTACTTC. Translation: CASSVGTSRDQETQYF. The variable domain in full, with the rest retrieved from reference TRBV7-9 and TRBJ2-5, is DTGVSQNPRHKITKRGQNVTFRCDPISEHNRLYWYRQTLGQGPEFLTYFQNEAQLEKSRLLSDRFSAERPKGSFSTLEIQRTEQGDSAMYLCASSVGTSRDQETQYFGPGTRLLVL.

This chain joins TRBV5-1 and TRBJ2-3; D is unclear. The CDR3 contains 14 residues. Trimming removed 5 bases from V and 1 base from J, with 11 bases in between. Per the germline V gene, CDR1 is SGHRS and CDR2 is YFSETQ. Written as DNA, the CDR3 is TGCGCCAGCAGTTCAACCCGCGGCACAGATACGCAGTATTTT. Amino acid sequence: CASSSTRGTDTQYF.

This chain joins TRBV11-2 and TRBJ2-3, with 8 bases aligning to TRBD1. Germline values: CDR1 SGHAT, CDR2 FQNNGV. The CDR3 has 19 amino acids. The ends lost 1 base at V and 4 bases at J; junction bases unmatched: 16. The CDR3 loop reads CASSLGSLIPPGQADTQYF. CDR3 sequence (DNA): TGTGCCAGCAGCTTAGGATCGCTTATTCCCCCGGGACAGGCAGATACGCAGTATTTT. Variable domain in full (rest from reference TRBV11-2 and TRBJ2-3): EAGVAQSPRYKIIEKRQSVAFWCNPISGHATLYWYQQILGQGPKLLIQFQNNGVVDDSQLPKDRFSAERLKGVDSTLKIQPAKLEDSAVYLCASSLGSLIPPGQADTQYFGPGTRLTVL.

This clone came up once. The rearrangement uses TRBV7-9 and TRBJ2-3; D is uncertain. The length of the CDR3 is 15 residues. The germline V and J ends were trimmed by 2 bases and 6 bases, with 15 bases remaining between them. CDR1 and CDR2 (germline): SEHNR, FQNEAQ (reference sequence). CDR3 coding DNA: TGTGCCAGCAGCTTATTGGTGGGTCCTCAGGATACGCAGTATTTT. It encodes CASSLLVGPQDTQYF.

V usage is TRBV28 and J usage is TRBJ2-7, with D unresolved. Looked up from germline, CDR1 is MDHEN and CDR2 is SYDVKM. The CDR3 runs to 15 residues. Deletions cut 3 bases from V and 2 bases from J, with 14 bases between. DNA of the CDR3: TGTGCCAGCAGTTTTGTGGGCCGAGTAACCTACGAGCAGTACTTC. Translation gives CASSFVGRVTYEQYF.

For the CDR3, the DNA is TGTGCCAGTAGTATAGACTCGGGGGCGAAGGGCACTGAAGCTTTCTTT. Translation gives CASSIDSGAKGTEAFF. The chain recombines TRBV19 with TRBJ1-1, with TRBD1 as a possible D gene (6 bases). Germline loops: CDR1 LNHDA, CDR2 SQIVND (reference sequence). The CDR3 sequence is 16 residues long. V lost 0 bases and J lost 4, with 15 bases in between.

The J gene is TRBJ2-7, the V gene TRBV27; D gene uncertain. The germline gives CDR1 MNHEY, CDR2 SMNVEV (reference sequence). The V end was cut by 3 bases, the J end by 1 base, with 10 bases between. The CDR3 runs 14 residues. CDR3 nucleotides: TGTGCCAGCAGTTTCCAGCACTCGTCCTACGAGCAGTACTTC. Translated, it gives CASSFQHSSYEQYF.

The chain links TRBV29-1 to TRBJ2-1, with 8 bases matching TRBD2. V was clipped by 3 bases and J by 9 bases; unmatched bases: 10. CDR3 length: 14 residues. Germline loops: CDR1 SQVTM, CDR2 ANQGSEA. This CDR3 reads CSVEGATSVAEQFF. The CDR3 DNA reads TGCAGCGTTGAGGGTGCGACTAGCGTCGCTGAGCAGTTCTTC.

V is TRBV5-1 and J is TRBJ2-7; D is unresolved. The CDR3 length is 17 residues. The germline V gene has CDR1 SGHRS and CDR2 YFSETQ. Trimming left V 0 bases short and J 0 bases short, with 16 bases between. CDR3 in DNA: TGCGCCAGCAGCTTGGGGATGCTGGTTGGTTACTCCTACGAGCAGTACTTC. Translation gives CASSLGMLVGYSYEQYF.

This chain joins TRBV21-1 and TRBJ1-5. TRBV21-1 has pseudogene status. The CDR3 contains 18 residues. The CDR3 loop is CASRSRKGGGWSNQPQHF. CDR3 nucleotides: TGTGCCAGCAGATCAAGGAAGGGAGGGGGCTGGAGCAATCAGCCCCAGCATTTT.

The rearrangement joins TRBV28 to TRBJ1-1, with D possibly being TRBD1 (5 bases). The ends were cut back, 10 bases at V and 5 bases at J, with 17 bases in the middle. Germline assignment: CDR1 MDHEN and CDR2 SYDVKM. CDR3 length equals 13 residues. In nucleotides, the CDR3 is TGTGCCACTACGCGCGGGGGTTTGACTGAAGCTTTCTTT. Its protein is CATTRGGLTEAFF.

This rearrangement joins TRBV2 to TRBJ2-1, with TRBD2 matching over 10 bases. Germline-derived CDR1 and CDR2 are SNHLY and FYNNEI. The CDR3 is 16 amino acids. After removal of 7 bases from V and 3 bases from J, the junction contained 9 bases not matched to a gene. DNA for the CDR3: TGTGCCAGCAACTTGCCTAGCGGGAGCCGCTACAATGAGCAGTTCTTC. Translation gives CASNLPSGSRYNEQFF.

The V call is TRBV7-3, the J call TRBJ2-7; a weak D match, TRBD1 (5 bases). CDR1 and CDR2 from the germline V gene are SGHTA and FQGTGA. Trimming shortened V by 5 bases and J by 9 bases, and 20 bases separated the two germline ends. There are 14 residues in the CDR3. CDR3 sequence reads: CASSPGSLTGGQYF. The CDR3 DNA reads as TGTGCCAGCAGCCCAGGGTCCCTCACAGGCGGGCAGTACTTC.

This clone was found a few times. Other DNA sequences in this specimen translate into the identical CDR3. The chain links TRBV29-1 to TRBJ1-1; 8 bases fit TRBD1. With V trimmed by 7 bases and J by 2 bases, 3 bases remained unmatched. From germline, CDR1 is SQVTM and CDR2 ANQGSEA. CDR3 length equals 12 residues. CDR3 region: CSGGQVNTEAFF. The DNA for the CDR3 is TGCAGCGGGGGACAGGTCAACACTGAAGCTTTCTTT.

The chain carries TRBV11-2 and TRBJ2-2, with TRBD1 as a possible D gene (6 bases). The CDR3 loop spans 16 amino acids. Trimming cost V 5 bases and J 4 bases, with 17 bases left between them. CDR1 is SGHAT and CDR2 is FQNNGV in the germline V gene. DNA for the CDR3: TGTGCCAGCAGCCCAGGACAGTTTTCTCTCACCGGGGAGCTGTTTTTT. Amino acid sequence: CASSPGQFSLTGELFF.

The DNA of the CDR3 is TGTGCCAGCAGCTTAAAGGGGGGACAGGGGACAGATACGCAGTATTTT. Amino acid sequence: CASSLKGGQGTDTQYF. The chain is built from TRBV7-9 and TRBJ2-3, with 10 bases lining up with TRBD1. V shed 2 bases, J shed 3 bases, and the junction held 5 bases outside the gene matches. Germline V gene data show CDR1 as SEHNR and CDR2 as FQNEAQ (reference sequence). This CDR3 spans 16 amino acids.

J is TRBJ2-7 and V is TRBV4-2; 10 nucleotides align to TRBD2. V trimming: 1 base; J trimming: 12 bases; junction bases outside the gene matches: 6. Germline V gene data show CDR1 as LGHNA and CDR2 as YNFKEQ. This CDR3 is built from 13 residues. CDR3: CASSQGSGRPPYF. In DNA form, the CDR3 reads TGTGCCAGCAGCCAAGGTAGCGGGAGGCCCCCGTACTTC.

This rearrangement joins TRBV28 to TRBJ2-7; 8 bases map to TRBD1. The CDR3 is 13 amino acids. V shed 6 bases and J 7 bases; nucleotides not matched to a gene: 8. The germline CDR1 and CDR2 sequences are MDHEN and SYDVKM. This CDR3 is CASSKTGDREQYF. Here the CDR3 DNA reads TGTGCCAGCAGCAAGACAGGGGACAGAGAGCAGTACTTC.